This T cell receptor beta chain was retrieved from a study of OX40 agonist ivuxolimab in advanced cancers. General observations from the study: Near-lowest levels of clonal expansion characterized partial responders at 0.1-3.0 mg/kg. Both blood CD4+ and CD8+ T cells showed clonal growth by week 6 at 0.1 to 3.0 mg/kg.

Clones were read by immunoSEQ multiplex PCR, and TCRdb kept only the in-frame ones, dropping some. The sample consists of approximately 44,000 clones, roughly nine tenths of them appearing once. Germline-derived CDR1 and CDR2 are SGHNT and YYREEE (reference sequence). Losses at the gene ends were 4 bases for V and 2 bases for J; bases not matched to a gene: 6. The CDR3 runs 14 residues. To note about this clone: Its antigen is unknown.

Sample: CD4+ or CD8+ T cells sorted from blood, taken in a trial of the OX40 agonist ivuxolimab. The rearrangement joins TRBV5-4 to TRBJ2-7; 7 bases are shared with TRBD1. The TCR sequence derives from an adult with an advanced solid tumor such as melanoma, head and neck, liver or kidney cancer. The CDR3 DNA reads as TGTGCCAGCAGCGAGGGGGCGAGGGCCTACGAGCAGTACTTC. Its translation is CASSEGARAYEQYF.